This T cell receptor (beta chain) emerged from a study of blood T cells in healthy people across ages. With a J-beta primer mix and a sample-barcoded 5' primer, a second PCR ran 7 to 11 cycles. Using its own MiXCR run on the 5' RACE reads, TCRdb lists one record per CDR3 protein. Of hundreds of thousands of distinct CDR3 sequences in the sample, less than 45% were seen once. With 4 bases clipped from V and 5 bases from J, the junction kept 9 bases outside the gene matches. The CDR3 consists of 15 residues. Germline lookup yields CDR1 SEHNR and CDR2 FQNEAQ (reference sequence). V and J are TRBV7-9 and TRBJ2-5; 8 bases map to TRBD1. Sequenced: blood. The sequence was collected from an elderly man in good health. Here the CDR3 DNA reads TGTGCCAGCAGCTCCGGACAGGGAGTATGGGAGACCCAGTACTTC. This translates into CASSSGQGVWETQYF.